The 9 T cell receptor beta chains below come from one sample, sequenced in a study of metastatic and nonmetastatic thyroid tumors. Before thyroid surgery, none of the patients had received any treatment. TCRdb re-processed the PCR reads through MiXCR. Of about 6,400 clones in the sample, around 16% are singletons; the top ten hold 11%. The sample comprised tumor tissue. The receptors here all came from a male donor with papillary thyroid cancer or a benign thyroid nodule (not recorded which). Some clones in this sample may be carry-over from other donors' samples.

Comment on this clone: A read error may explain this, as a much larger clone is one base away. The CDR3 DNA is TGTGCCAGCATCTTGGAAACCTTCGGGTACAATGAGCAGTTCTTC. Translation gives CASILETFGYNEQFF. The chain has TRBV5-6 and TRBJ2-1; D is uncertain. CDR1 is SGHDT and CDR2 is YYEEEE in the germline V gene. This CDR3 has 15 amino acids.

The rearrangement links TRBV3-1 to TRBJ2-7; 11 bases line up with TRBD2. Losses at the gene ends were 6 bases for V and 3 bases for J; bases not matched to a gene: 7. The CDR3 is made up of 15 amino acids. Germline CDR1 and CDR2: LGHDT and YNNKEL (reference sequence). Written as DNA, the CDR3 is TGTGCCAGCAGAGCCGGGACTAGCGGTATCTACGAGCAGTACTTC. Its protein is CASRAGTSGIYEQYF.

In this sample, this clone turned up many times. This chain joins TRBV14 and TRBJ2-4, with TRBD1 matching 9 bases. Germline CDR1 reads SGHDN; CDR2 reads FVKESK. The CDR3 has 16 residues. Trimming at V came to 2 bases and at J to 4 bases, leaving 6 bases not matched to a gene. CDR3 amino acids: CASSQYTGGSKNIQYF. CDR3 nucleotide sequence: TGTGCCAGCAGCCAATACACAGGGGGCTCTAAAAACATTCAGTACTTC.

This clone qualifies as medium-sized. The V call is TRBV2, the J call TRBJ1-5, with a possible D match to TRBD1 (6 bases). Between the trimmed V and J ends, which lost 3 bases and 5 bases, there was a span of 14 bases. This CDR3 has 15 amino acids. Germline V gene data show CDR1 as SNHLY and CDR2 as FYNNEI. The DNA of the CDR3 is TGTGCCAGCAGTGATGTGGGGGACAACCATCAGCCCCAGCATTTT. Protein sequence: CASSDVGDNHQPQHF. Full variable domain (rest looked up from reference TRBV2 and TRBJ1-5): EPEVTQTPSHQVTQMGQEVILRCVPISNHLYFYWYRQILGQKVEFLVSFYNNEISEKSEIFDDQFSVERPDGSNFTLKIRSTKLEDSAMYFCASSDVGDNHQPQHFGDGTRLSIL.

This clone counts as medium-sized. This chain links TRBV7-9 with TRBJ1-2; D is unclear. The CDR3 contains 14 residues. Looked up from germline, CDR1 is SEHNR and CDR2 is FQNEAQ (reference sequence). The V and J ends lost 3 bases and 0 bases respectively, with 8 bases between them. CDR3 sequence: CASSLVPSNYGYTF. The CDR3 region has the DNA TGTGCCAGCAGCTTGGTGCCCTCTAACTATGGCTACACCTTC.

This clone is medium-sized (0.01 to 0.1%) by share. The CDR3 loop is CASSSGQGTGELFF. CDR3 nucleotide sequence: TGCGCCAGCAGCTCGGGACAGGGAACCGGGGAGCTGTTTTTT. The chain has TRBV5-1 and TRBJ2-2; 9 positions agree with TRBD1. After removal of 3 bases from V and 5 bases from J, the junction contained 2 bases not matched to a gene. Germline V lookup: CDR1 SGHRS, CDR2 YFSETQ. This CDR3 region has 14 residues.

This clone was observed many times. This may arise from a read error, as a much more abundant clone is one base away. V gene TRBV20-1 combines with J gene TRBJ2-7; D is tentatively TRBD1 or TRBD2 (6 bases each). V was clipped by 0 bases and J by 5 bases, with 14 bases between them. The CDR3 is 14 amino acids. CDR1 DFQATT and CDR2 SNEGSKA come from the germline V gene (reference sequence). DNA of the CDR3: TGCAGTGCTAGAGATTTAGGGGGGAAACACGAGCAGTACTTC. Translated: CSARDLGGKHEQYF.

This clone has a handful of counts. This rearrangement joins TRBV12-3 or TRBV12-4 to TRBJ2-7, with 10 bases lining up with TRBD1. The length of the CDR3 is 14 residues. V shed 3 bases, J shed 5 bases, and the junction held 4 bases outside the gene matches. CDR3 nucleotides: TGTGCCAGCAGTTTTGACAGGGGGCGACACGAGCAGTACTTC. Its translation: CASSFDRGRHEQYF.

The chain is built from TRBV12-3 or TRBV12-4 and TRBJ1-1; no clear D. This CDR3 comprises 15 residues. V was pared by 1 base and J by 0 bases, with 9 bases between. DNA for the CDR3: TGTGCCAGCAGTTTAGGCGGAGGGATGAACACTGAAGCTTTCTTT. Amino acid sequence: CASSLGGGMNTEAFF.